Each of the 19 T cell receptor beta chains below was sequenced from the same sample in a study of early T cells in non-severe SARS-CoV-2 infection. TCRdb reprocessed the 5' RACE reads with MiXCR, giving one entry per CDR3 protein. The sample records 80,000 or so distinct CDR3 sequences, more than 13% being singletons. The material sequenced was whole blood. The receptor set was obtained from an adult who was a healthcare worker with PCR-confirmed SARS-CoV-2 infection or an uninfected control (not recorded which).

This clonotype was seen at least ten times. Here the CDR3 DNA reads TGTGCCAGCAGCTCCGAGATTGGGGATACGCAGTATTTT. The encoded protein is CASSSEIGDTQYF. The V gene is TRBV7-6, the J gene TRBJ2-3; D unclear. Germline values: CDR1 SGHVS, CDR2 FNYEAQ. V was shortened by 4 bases and J by 6 bases, with 11 bases between the two germline ends. The CDR3 has 13 amino acids.

A few counts support this clonotype. This chain links TRBV6-1 with TRBJ1-4; D gene uncertain. V gave up 6 bases and J gave up 8 bases, with 19 bases separating them. This CDR3 comprises 15 residues. CDR1 and CDR2 (germline): MNHNS, SASEGT. DNA of the CDR3: TGTGCCAGCAGCTTAGGAACCCATAAAGGGGAAAAACTGTTTTTT. This codes for CASSLGTHKGEKLFF.

This clonotype was found many times. J is TRBJ1-1 and V is TRBV20-1; the D gene is possibly TRBD1 (6 bases). The CDR3 has 12 residues. The ends were cut back, 5 bases at V and 10 bases at J, with 17 bases in the middle. Germline V gene lookup returns CDR1 DFQATT and CDR2 SNEGSKA (reference sequence). Here the CDR3 reads CSALRVGTIAFF. Here the CDR3 DNA reads TGCAGTGCTCTCCGGGTGGGGACAATAGCTTTCTTT.

This sequence joins TRBV28 and TRBJ2-7; 10 positions match TRBD1. Germline V lookup: CDR1 MDHEN, CDR2 SYDVKM. The CDR3 contains 14 residues. The junction had 3 bases not matched to a gene; V was cut back by 5 bases and J by 2 bases. CDR3 region: CASSTGTGAYEQYF. The CDR3 DNA reads as TGTGCCAGCAGTACCGGGACAGGGGCCTACGAGCAGTACTTC.

This clonotype showed up many times. V is TRBV28 and J is TRBJ1-2, with TRBD1 as a possible D gene (5 bases). This CDR3 has 14 residues. The germline V gene has CDR1 MDHEN and CDR2 SYDVKM. Trimming removed 5 bases at V and 2 bases at J, with 12 bases between. CDR3 protein: CASSDPPGNYGYTF. For the CDR3, the DNA is TGTGCCAGCAGTGACCCACCAGGGAACTATGGCTACACCTTC.

The genes are TRBV6-2 or TRBV6-3 and TRBJ2-7; D is unresolved. V was clipped by 0 bases and J by 5 bases, with 11 bases between them. CDR1 and CDR2 (germline): MNHEY, SVGEGT. The CDR3 sequence is 14 residues long. The DNA of the CDR3 is TGTGCCAGCAGTTACTCGAGTGTAACCCACGAGCAGTACTTC. Residues: CASSYSSVTHEQYF.

This clonotype was detected ten times or more. The chain recombines TRBV18 with TRBJ2-1, with D perhaps TRBD1 (5 bases). CDR1 and CDR2 (germline): KGHSH, LQKENI. The ends were cut back, 2 bases at V and 6 bases at J, with 14 bases in the middle. The CDR3 is 15 residues long. The DNA of the CDR3 is TGTGCCAGCTCACCAGGTCGGACAAGTCCCAATGAGCAGTTCTTC. Residues: CASSPGRTSPNEQFF.

This clonotype appeared a few times. This chain connects TRBV2 to TRBJ1-5, with TRBD1 as a possible D gene (5 bases). Germline V lookup: CDR1 SNHLY, CDR2 FYNNEI. Trimming pared 4 bases from V and 7 bases from J, leaving 8 bases between. This CDR3 is 12 amino acids long. This CDR3 reads CASSGHRQPQHF. In nucleotides, the CDR3 is TGTGCCAGCAGTGGCCACAGGCAGCCCCAGCATTTT.

This clonotype was seen more than once but under ten times. The chain is built from TRBV12-3 or TRBV12-4 and TRBJ2-1; 11 bases fit TRBD1. The CDR3 is made up of 16 amino acids. After removal of 4 bases from V and 6 bases from J, the junction contained 8 bases not matched to a gene. CDR3 loop: CASSSPGQGGVNEQFF. As DNA, the CDR3 is TGTGCCAGCAGTTCCCCGGGACAGGGGGGAGTCAATGAGCAGTTCTTC.

This clonotype was observed many times. The J gene is TRBJ2-2, the V gene TRBV11-2; unclear D gene. The V gene lost 6 bases and the J gene lost 6 bases, with 17 bases spanning the gap. The CDR3 covers 15 residues. The V gene's germline CDR1 is SGHAT and CDR2 FQNNGV. The CDR3 sequence is CASRLPFRSAGELFF. As DNA, the CDR3 is TGTGCCAGCAGGCTCCCGTTTAGGTCTGCCGGGGAGCTGTTTTTT.

This clonotype was counted a few times. The V and J genes are TRBV27 and TRBJ2-5; D possibly uses TRBD1 or TRBD2 (5 bases each). Trimming took 5 bases from V and 4 from J, leaving 20 bases between them. Looked up from germline, CDR1 is MNHEY and CDR2 is SMNVEV (reference sequence). This CDR3 has 16 amino acids. The CDR3 protein is CASSPTGTALPETQYF. CDR3 bases: TGTGCCAGCAGTCCTACCGGGACCGCCCTGCCAGAGACCCAGTACTTC.

This clonotype was detected only a few times. J is TRBJ2-1 and V is TRBV29-1, with TRBD2 identical over 11 bases. The CDR3 extends over 15 amino acids. Germline V gene lookup returns CDR1 SQVTM and CDR2 ANQGSEA. J lost 7 bases, V lost 6 bases, and 11 bases had no gene match. The CDR3 bases are TGCAGCGTGGTTACAGGGGCTAGCGGGAGGAATGAGCAGTTCTTC. Amino acid sequence: CSVVTGASGRNEQFF.

This clonotype was seen at least ten times. The chain recombines TRBV29-1 with TRBJ1-2; D might be TRBD1 (6 bases). Germline V gene lookup returns CDR1 SQVTM and CDR2 ANQGSEA. This CDR3 has 14 residues. V was shortened by 6 bases and J by 3 bases, with 17 bases between the two germline ends. The CDR3 bases are TGCAGCGTCCGGAACAGGAACAGGGACTATGGCTACACCTTC. Translated: CSVRNRNRDYGYTF.

The genes are TRBV18 and TRBJ2-3; D call uncertain. In germline, CDR1 is KGHSH, CDR2 LQKENI. The V end was cut by 2 bases, the J end by 6 bases, with 3 bases between. The CDR3 runs to 11 residues. The CDR3 spells CASSPMDTQYF. The CDR3 region has the DNA TGTGCCAGCTCACCAATGGATACGCAGTATTTT. The whole variable domain, filled in from reference TRBV18 and TRBJ2-3, reads NAGVMQNPRHLVRRRGQEARLRCSPMKGHSHVYWYRQLPEEGLKFMVYLQKENIIDESGMPKERFSAEFPKEGPSILRIQQVVRGDSAAYFCASSPMDTQYFGPGTRLTVL.

Only a few counts were recorded for this clonotype. V is TRBV19 and J is TRBJ2-5; D is perhaps TRBD1 or TRBD2 (6 bases each). CDR3 length equals 15 residues. Germline V CDR1 and CDR2: LNHDA, SQIVND (reference sequence). With 1 base removed from V and 1 base from J, the gap between germline ends came to 10 bases. CDR3 residues: CASSIGGAGQETQYF. In DNA, the CDR3 is TGTGCCAGTAGTATAGGGGGGGCAGGCCAAGAGACCCAGTACTTC.

Only a few counts were recorded for this clonotype. This chain links TRBV6-5 with TRBJ2-3, with TRBD2 as a possible D gene (7 bases). This CDR3 is 14 amino acids long. Trimming removed 2 bases from V and 2 bases from J, with 8 bases in between. CDR1 is MNHEY, CDR2 SVGAGI, per germline. The CDR3 here is CASSYRGATDTQYF. The CDR3, as DNA: TGTGCCAGCAGTTACCGGGGGGCCACAGATACGCAGTATTTT.

This clonotype appeared many times. The chain combines TRBV9 with TRBJ2-6; no clear D gene. CDR3 length equals 18 residues. Trimming took 3 bases from V and 0 from J, leaving 16 bases between them. Looked up from germline, CDR1 is SGDLS and CDR2 is YYNGEE. Here the CDR3 reads CASSAGQRKISGANVLTF. The DNA for the CDR3 is TGTGCCAGCAGCGCCGGCCAGCGAAAGATCTCTGGGGCCAACGTCCTGACTTTC.

This clonotype showed up many times. The CDR3 region is CASSRGSGGSYNEQFF. CDR3 DNA sequence: TGTGCCAGCAGCCGGGGGAGCGGGGGCTCCTACAATGAGCAGTTCTTC. V gene TRBV3-1 combines with J gene TRBJ2-1; 8 bases align to TRBD2. Germline V gene data show CDR1 as LGHDT and CDR2 as YNNKEL (reference sequence). The CDR3 totals 16 residues. The V and J ends lost 4 bases and 0 bases, in that order; junction bases with no gene match: 5.

This clonotype was counted between two and nine times. The chain joins TRBV7-9 to TRBJ2-5, with 8 bases identical to TRBD2. The trim removed 1 base at V and 1 base at J, leaving 5 bases unmatched. There are 16 residues in the CDR3. Germline CDR1 is SEHNR and CDR2 is FQNEAQ (reference sequence). DNA of the CDR3: TGTGCCAGCAGCTTAGGCAGCAGCGGGAGCCAAGAGACCCAGTACTTC. This translates into CASSLGSSGSQETQYF.